This TCR beta chain was observed in a study of cytomegalovirus exposure and HLA in healthy donors. Study overall: An earlier analysis identified some 110 million unique TCR beta sequences in about 180 million T cells. Study observations and caveats: Reportedly, TCR beta sequences accurately predicted HLA-A and HLA-B alleles in most subjects. Links to common viral pathogens appeared, in a later analysis, for several of the most significant clusters.

As regards this clone: Its antigen remains unidentified.

Nominally healthy donors were sampled, though unrecorded immune exposures were likely. PCR used 60 Vbeta primers and 13 Jbeta primers. Method: immunoSEQ multiplex PCR; TCRdb's copy keeps in-frame clones and lacks some. The table includes approximately 150,000 clones, approximately 80% detected once. The J segment lost 3 bases and the V segment lost 6 bases, leaving 3 bases of the junction unmatched. CDR3 length: 15 residues. CDR1 is MNHNS, CDR2 SASEGT, per germline. The J gene is TRBJ1-5, the V gene TRBV6-1, with 12 bases that match TRBD1. The sequenced sample was PBMCs. This receptor was identified in a male donor in good health and CMV-seronegative. The DNA of the CDR3 is TGTGCCAGCAGGGGACAGGGGGCAATCAATCAGCCCCAGCATTTT. Protein sequence: CASRGQGAINQPQHF.